The clone carrying this T cell receptor beta chain was recorded a few times. This specimen comes from a study of early T cells in non-severe SARS-CoV-2 infection. J gave up 2 bases and V 6 bases, and 14 bases lay outside the gene matches. This CDR3 is 17 amino acids long. Germline V lookup: CDR1 LGHNT, CDR2 FRNRAP. Molecules of cDNA were individually given unique molecular identifiers that were attached to them. TCRdb used MiXCR to reprocess the 5' RACE reads, holding one entry per CDR3 protein. There are about 45,000 distinct CDR3 sequences in the sample; roughly 10% occur only once, and 21% lies in the top ten.

The origin of this receptor is an adult who was a healthcare worker with PCR-confirmed SARS-CoV-2 infection or an uninfected control (not recorded which). The sequencing sample was made of whole blood. The chain carries TRBV12-5 and TRBJ2-3; 7 nucleotides line up with TRBD1. CDR3 in amino acids: CASGPLHQTGSTDTQYF. The CDR3 region has the DNA TGTGCTAGTGGGCCACTCCATCAGACAGGGTCCACAGATACGCAGTATTTT.